These 16 T cell receptor beta chains were all obtained from the same sample, sequenced in a study. Treg sorting used a CD4+CD25+CD127-/low gate. Adaptor-ligated barcode primers were used to amplify TRBV12-4/TRBJ1-2 clonotypes. From the multiplex PCR reads, TCRdb called clonotypes with MiXCR, one entry per CDR3 protein. The sample records 950 to 1,500 distinct CDR3 sequences, around 18% being singletons. Sequenced: Tregs sorted from blood. The receptor set was obtained from a female donor with breast cancer.

The table lists this clonotype with many counts. V and J are TRBV12-3 or TRBV12-4 and TRBJ1-2; a possible D gene is TRBD1 (6 bases). This CDR3 contains 14 residues. V was cut by 5 bases and J by 2 bases, with 12 bases left in between. The CDR3: CASSPDRTNYGYTF. CDR3 sequence (DNA): TGTGCCAGCAGTCCCGACAGGACCAACTATGGCTACACCTTC.

By frequency in the sample, this clonotype is large. The chain joins TRBV12-3 or TRBV12-4 to TRBJ1-2; no firm D call. V was cut by 5 bases and J by 0 bases, with 4 bases left in between. The CDR3 runs to 12 residues. In DNA form, the CDR3 reads TGTGCCAGCAGTGGGACTAACTATGGCTACACCTTC. This codes for CASSGTNYGYTF.

This clonotype was seen only a few times. The chain couples TRBV12-3 or TRBV12-4 to TRBJ1-2, with D possibly matching TRBD1 (6 bases). The CDR3 is made up of 13 amino acids. The V gene lost 4 bases and the J gene lost 6 bases, with 12 bases spanning the gap. For the CDR3, the DNA is TGTGCCAGCAGTTATGGGTACAGGGATGGCTACACCTTC. This sequence encodes CASSYGYRDGYTF.

This clonotype is termed medium-sized. V gene TRBV12-3 or TRBV12-4 combines with J gene TRBJ1-2, with D maybe TRBD1 (5 bases). Trimming removed 7 bases from V and 12 bases from J, with 21 bases in between. The CDR3 covers 13 residues. CDR3 in amino acids: CASTLGSGEGHTF. CDR3 DNA: TGTGCCAGCACCCTAGGGTCTGGGGAGGGGCACACCTTC.

This clonotype is large by share. The chain employs TRBV12-3 or TRBV12-4 and TRBJ1-2; 7 bases match TRBD1. The CDR3 totals 13 residues. V was clipped by 6 bases and J by 4 bases; unmatched bases: 5. The CDR3 DNA follows: TGTGCCAGCAGAGCCGGGACAGCCTATGGCTACACCTTC. Residues: CASRAGTAYGYTF.

This clonotype is labeled as large (0.1 to 1%). V is TRBV12-3 or TRBV12-4 and J is TRBJ1-2; D uncertain. V was shortened by 1 base and J by 8 bases, with 8 bases between the two germline ends. The CDR3 length is 12 residues. This CDR3 is CASSLGMAGYTF. The DNA of the CDR3 is TGTGCCAGCAGTTTAGGAATGGCGGGCTACACCTTC.

This clonotype ranks as large. The chain employs TRBV12-3 or TRBV12-4 and TRBJ1-2; tentatively, D is TRBD1 (6 bases). The CDR3 is made up of 13 amino acids. V lost 4 bases and J 5 bases, leaving 11 bases between the germline ends. The CDR3 sequence: CASSSGRGYGYTF. The CDR3 DNA is TGTGCCAGCAGTTCCGGCAGGGGTTATGGCTACACCTTC.

This clonotype is judged medium-sized (0.01 to 0.1%). In nucleotides, the CDR3 is TGTGCCAGCAGTATTCAGGGATATGGCTACACCTTC. It specifies CASSIQGYGYTF. V gene TRBV12-3 or TRBV12-4 combines with J gene TRBJ1-2, with a weak D call TRBD1 (5 bases). The CDR3 is 12 residues long. V lost 5 bases, J lost 5 bases, and 9 bases lay in between.

By frequency in the sample, this clonotype is medium-sized (0.01 to 0.1%). The chain employs TRBV12-3 or TRBV12-4 and TRBJ1-2; 7 positions agree with TRBD1. This CDR3 has 15 amino acids. V was clipped by 2 bases and J by 0 bases; unmatched bases: 3. The CDR3 DNA reads as TGTGCCAGCAGTTTAAGGACAGGAGCTAACTATGGCTACACCTTC. Its protein is CASSLRTGANYGYTF.

This clonotype is classed as large (0.1 to 1%). The chain carries TRBV12-5 and TRBJ1-2, with 8 bases matching TRBD1. This CDR3 spans 13 amino acids. V was clipped by 6 bases and J by 5 bases; unmatched bases: 5. Per germline, CDR1 LGHNT and CDR2 FRNRAP. The CDR3 protein is CASGLTGEYGYTF. CDR3 nucleotides: TGTGCTAGTGGCTTGACAGGGGAGTATGGCTACACCTTC.

By frequency in the sample, this clonotype is medium-sized. J is TRBJ1-2 and V is TRBV12-3 or TRBV12-4; D is unclear. This CDR3 is 12 amino acids long. With 8 bases removed from V and 5 bases from J, the gap between germline ends came to 12 bases. The CDR3 nucleotides are TGTGCCAGCGACGAGGGTGGGTATGGCTACACCTTC. The encoded protein is CASDEGGYGYTF.

This clonotype is deemed large (0.1 to 1%). The CDR3 DNA reads as TGTGCCAGCAGTGGACAGGGACGTGGCTACACCTTC. This sequence encodes CASSGQGRGYTF. This chain joins TRBV12-3 or TRBV12-4 and TRBJ1-2; 8 bases agree with TRBD1. V was pared by 5 bases and J by 7 bases, with 3 bases of the junction left unmatched. The CDR3 is 12 residues long.

The chain couples TRBV12-3 or TRBV12-4 to TRBJ1-2; D not certain. With 2 bases removed from V and 2 bases from J, the gap between germline ends came to 12 bases. CDR3 length: 15 residues. CDR3 amino acids: CASSLSVPGNYGYTF. The CDR3 DNA follows: TGTGCCAGCAGTTTATCTGTTCCAGGCAACTATGGCTACACCTTC.

The chain recombines TRBV12-3 or TRBV12-4 with TRBJ1-2; tentatively, D is TRBD1 (6 bases). This CDR3 comprises 13 residues. The V and J ends lost 3 bases and 7 bases respectively, with 12 bases between them. The CDR3: CASSFEQGGGYTF. The CDR3 DNA sequence: TGTGCCAGCAGTTTCGAACAGGGTGGTGGCTACACCTTC.

By share, this clonotype counts as medium-sized. The chain links TRBV12-3 or TRBV12-4 to TRBJ1-2, with D possibly TRBD1 on 5 matching bases. The CDR3 sequence is 13 residues long. Deletions cut 7 bases from V and 4 bases from J, with 13 bases between. Written as DNA, the CDR3 is TGTGCCAGCACCCTCCAGGGTTTCTATGGCTACACCTTC. Protein sequence: CASTLQGFYGYTF.

This clonotype is termed medium-sized. This chain joins TRBV12-3 or TRBV12-4 and TRBJ1-2; D perhaps matches TRBD1 (5 bases). The CDR3 sequence is 12 residues long. V lost 5 bases and J 12 bases, leaving 16 bases between the germline ends. The CDR3 sequence is CASSDSVWLHTF. In DNA form, the CDR3 reads TGTGCCAGCAGTGACAGCGTCTGGCTACACACCTTC.